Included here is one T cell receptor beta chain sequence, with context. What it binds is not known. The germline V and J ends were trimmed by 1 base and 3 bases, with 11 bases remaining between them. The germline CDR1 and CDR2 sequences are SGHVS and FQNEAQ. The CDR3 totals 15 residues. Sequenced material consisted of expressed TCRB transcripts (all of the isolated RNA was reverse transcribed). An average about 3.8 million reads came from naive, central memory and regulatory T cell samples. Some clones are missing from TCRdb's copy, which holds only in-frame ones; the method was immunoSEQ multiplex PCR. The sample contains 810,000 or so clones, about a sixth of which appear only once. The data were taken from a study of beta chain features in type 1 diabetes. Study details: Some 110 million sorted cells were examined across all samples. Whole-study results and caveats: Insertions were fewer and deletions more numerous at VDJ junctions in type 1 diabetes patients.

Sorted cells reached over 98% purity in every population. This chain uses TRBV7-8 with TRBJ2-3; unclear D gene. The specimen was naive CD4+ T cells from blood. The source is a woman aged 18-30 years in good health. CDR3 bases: TGTGCCAGCAGCTTAGTTTCCCTAGGGACAGATACGCAGTATTTT. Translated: CASSLVSLGTDTQYF.